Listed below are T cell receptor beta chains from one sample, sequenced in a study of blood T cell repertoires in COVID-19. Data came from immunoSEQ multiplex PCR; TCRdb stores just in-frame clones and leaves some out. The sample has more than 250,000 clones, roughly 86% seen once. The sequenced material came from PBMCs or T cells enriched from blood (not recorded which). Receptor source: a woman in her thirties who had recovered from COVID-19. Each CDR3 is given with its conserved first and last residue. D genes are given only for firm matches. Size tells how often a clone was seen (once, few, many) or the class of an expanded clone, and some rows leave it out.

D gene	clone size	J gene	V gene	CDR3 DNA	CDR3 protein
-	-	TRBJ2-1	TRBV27	TGTGCCAGCAGAGCGACTAGCTACAATGAGCAGTTCTTC	CASRATSYNEQFF
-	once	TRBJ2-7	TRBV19	TGTGCCAGTAGTTCCATAGCGGTACGCTCCTACGAGCAGTACTTC	CASSSIAVRSYEQYF
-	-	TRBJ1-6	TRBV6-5	TGTGCCAGCAGTTACACACCCGGGAACAACTCACCCCTCCACTTT	CASSYTPGNNSPLHF
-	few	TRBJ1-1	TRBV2	TGTGCCAGAGTGTTTGAAGCCGAAGCTTTCTTT	CARVFEAEAFF
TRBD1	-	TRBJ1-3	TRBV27	TGTGCCAGCAGCCAGACAGGGGTGTCTGGAAACACCATATATTTT	CASSQTGVSGNTIYF
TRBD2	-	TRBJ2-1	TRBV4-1	TGCGCCAGCACCTCTGTACTAGCGGGGGTGTACAATGAGCAGTTCTTC	CASTSVLAGVYNEQFF
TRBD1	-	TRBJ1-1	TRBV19	TGTGCCAGTAGTGACTGGGACAGGGAGAACACTGAAGCTTTCTTT	CASSDWDRENTEAFF
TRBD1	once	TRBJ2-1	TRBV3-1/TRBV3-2	TGTGCCAGCAGCCACCGACAGGGAAGGGATGAGCAGTTCTTC	CASSHRQGRDEQFF
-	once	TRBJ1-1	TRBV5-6	TGTGCCAGCAGCAATGGACACCCTAAAGCTTTCTTT	CASSNGHPKAFF
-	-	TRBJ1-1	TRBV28	TGTGCCAGCACCGGTCTTGAACGGGCTTTCTTT	CASTGLERAFF
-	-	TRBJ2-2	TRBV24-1	TGTGCCACCTCTAGGACAGAGAACACCGGGGAGCTGTTTTTT	CATSRTENTGELFF
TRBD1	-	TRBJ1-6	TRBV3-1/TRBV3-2	TGTGCCAGCAGCCAAGAGTGGACAGGGGGTTTTGGATCACCCCTCCACTTT	CASSQEWTGGFGSPLHF
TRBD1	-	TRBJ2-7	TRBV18	TGTGCCAGCTCACCGACAGGGGACGAGCAGTACTTC	CASSPTGDEQYF
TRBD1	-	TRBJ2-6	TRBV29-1	TGCAGCGTTGGTAAGGGACAGGGAAGCTCTGGGGCCAACGTCCTGACTTTC	CSVGKGQGSSGANVLTF
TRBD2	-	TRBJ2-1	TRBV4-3	TGCGCCAGCAGCCAACATGCTCTAAGACTAGCGGGGACCTCTTACAATGAGCAGTTCTTC	CASSQHALRLAGTSYNEQFF
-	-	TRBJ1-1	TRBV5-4	TGTGCCAGCAGCTTGTTCCAGGTAAACACTGAAGCTTTCTTT	CASSLFQVNTEAFF
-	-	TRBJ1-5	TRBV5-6	TGTGCCAGCAGCCCCGGCTCGGGTCGCAATCAGCCCCAGCATTTT	CASSPGSGRNQPQHF
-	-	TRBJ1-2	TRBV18	TGTGCCAGCTCACTATATAACTATGGCTACACCTTC	CASSLYNYGYTF
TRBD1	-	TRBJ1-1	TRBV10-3	TGTGCCATCAGTGAGTCGAGGCAGGGGGAGACTGAAGCTTTCTTT	CAISESRQGETEAFF
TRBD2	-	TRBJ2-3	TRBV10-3	TGTGCCATCAGTGACCCGGGGGGGGTCAGCGCAGATACGCAGTATTTT	CAISDPGGVSADTQYF
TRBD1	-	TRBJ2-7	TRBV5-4	TGTGCCAGCAGCTTGGAAGAGGGGGCGCTTTCCTCCTACGAGCAGTACTTC	CASSLEEGALSSYEQYF
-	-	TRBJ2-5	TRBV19	TGTGCCAGTAGGAGCCCCAAAGAGAACCAAGAGACCCAGTACTTC	CASRSPKENQETQYF
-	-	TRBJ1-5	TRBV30	TGTGCCTGGAGCTCCGATACAGGGCCTAATCAGCCCCAGCATTTT	CAWSSDTGPNQPQHF
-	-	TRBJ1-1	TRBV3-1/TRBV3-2	TGTGCCAGCATCGACAGGATGAACACTGAAGCTTTCTTT	CASIDRMNTEAFF
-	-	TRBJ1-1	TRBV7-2	TGTGCCAGCAGCCATAGATGGGCCGAAGCTTTCTTT	CASSHRWAEAFF
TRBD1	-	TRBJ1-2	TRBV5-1	TGCGCCAGCAGCTTGGTACAGGGGGGCGGTGGCTACACCTTC	CASSLVQGGGGYTF
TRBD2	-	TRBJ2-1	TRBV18	TGTGCCAGCTCACTTTCGACTAGCGGAAATGAGCAGTTCTTC	CASSLSTSGNEQFF
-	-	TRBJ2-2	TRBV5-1	TGCGCCAGCAGCTTCGGAACTGAGGCCGGGGAGCTGTTTTTT	CASSFGTEAGELFF
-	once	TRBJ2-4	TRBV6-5	TGTGCCAGCAGTTCCGGCGACAGGTACATTCAGTACTTC	CASSSGDRYIQYF
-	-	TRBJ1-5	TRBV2	TGTGCCAGCGCGGGTGAGCTCAATCAGCCCCAGCATTTT	CASAGELNQPQHF
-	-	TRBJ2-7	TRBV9	TGTGCCAGCAGCCCTACCCACAGGTTCTACGAGCAGTACTTC	CASSPTHRFYEQYF
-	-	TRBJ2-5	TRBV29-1	TGCAGCGTTACACTCCTTGGGTCAGGGAAACAAGAGACCCAGTACTTC	CSVTLLGSGKQETQYF
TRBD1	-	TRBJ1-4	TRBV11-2	TGTGCCAGCAGCTACTACAGGGGTGTCGGTGAAAAACTGTTTTTT	CASSYYRGVGEKLFF
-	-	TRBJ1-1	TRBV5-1	TGCGCCAGCAGCCCAGGATCCGCCAGGTTGAACACTGAAGCTTTCTTT	CASSPGSARLNTEAFF
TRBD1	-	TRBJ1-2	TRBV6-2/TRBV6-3	TGTGCCAGCAGTTACTACGGACAGGGCGGAAGAGGCTACACCTTC	CASSYYGQGGRGYTF
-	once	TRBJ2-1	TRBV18	TGTGCCAGCTCACCGACAGGACCCTCTACACATGAGCAGTTCTTC	CASSPTGPSTHEQFF
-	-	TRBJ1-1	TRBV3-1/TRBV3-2	TGTGCCAGCAGGCAGGGGATGAACACTGAAGCTTTCTTT	CASRQGMNTEAFF
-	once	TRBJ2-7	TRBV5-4	TGTGCCAGCAGCCCGGGTGTGGGGGGTCTCTACGAGCAGTACTTC	CASSPGVGGLYEQYF
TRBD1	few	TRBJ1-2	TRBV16	TGTGCCAGCAGCCGAACGGGACAGGGCTATGGCTACACCTTC	CASSRTGQGYGYTF
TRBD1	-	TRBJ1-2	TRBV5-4	TGTGCCAGCAGCCAGGGACAGGTGGGCTATGGCTACACCTTC	CASSQGQVGYGYTF
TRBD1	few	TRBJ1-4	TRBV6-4	TGTGCCAGCAGTCCGGACAGGGGAAGTGAAAAACTGTTTTTT	CASSPDRGSEKLFF
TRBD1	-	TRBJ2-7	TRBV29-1	TGCAGCGTTGAGGGACAGTTCTCTATAGGGCAGTACTTC	CSVEGQFSIGQYF
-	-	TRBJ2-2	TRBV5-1	TGCGCCAGCAGCTTGGCTCAGTGGGCAGTTGGGAACACCGGGGAGCTGTTTTTT	CASSLAQWAVGNTGELFF
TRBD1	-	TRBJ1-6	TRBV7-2	TGTGCCAGCAGTCCTATGCGGGGGACAGGGAGAAATTCACCCCTCCACTTT	CASSPMRGTGRNSPLHF
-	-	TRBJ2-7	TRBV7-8	TGTGCCAGCAGCTTAGTTTTGGAGGGATTCTACGAGCAGTACTTC	CASSLVLEGFYEQYF
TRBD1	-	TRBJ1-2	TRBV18	TGTGCCAGCTCACCAAACCGGGACAGGGGCTATGGCTACACCTTC	CASSPNRDRGYGYTF
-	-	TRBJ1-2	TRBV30	TGTGCCTGGAGCCAGGACAGCCTATATGGCTACACCTTC	CAWSQDSLYGYTF
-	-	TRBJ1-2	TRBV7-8	TGTGCCAGCAGCTTAGCTATTCTGGGGGCCTATGGCTACACCTTC	CASSLAILGAYGYTF
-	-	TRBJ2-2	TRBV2	TGTGCCAGTTCCCCGGACTCCGGGGAGCTGTTTTTT	CASSPDSGELFF
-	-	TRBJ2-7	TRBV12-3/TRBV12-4	TGTGCCAGCAGTTTAGGTAGCTCCTACGAGCAGTACTTC	CASSLGSSYEQYF
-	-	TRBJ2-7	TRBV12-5	TGTGCTAGTGGTCCTTCTGGGGGCGCTTGGGGGCAGTACTTC	CASGPSGGAWGQYF
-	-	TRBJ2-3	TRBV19	TGTGCCAGTAGTACCAGGACAGCTAGCACAGATACGCAGTATTTT	CASSTRTASTDTQYF
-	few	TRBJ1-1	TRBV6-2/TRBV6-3	TGTGCCAGCAGTCCCCCGATGGGGCGCGGAGAAGCTTTCTTT	CASSPPMGRGEAFF
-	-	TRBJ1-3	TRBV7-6	TGTGCCAGCAGCTTCTTGGCGGGGTTCGGAAACACCATATATTTT	CASSFLAGFGNTIYF
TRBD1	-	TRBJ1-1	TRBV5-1	TGCGCCAGCAGCTTCGGACAGGGGGACACTGAAGCTTTCTTT	CASSFGQGDTEAFF
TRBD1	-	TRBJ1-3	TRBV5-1	TGCGCCAGCAGCTTACAGGGGTCGGGAAACACCATATATTTT	CASSLQGSGNTIYF
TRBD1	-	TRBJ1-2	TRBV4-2	TGTGCCAGCAGCCAAGGAACAGGGGCCCTTTATGGCTACACCTTC	CASSQGTGALYGYTF
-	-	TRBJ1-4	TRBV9	TGTGCCAGCAGCCCCCGAGCCAGGGTCGACAACCCCTTCACCCACGGTAATGAAAAACTGTTTTTT	CASSPRARVDNPFTHGNEKLFF
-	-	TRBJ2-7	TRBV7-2	TGTGCCAGCAGCTTACTGTCGACAACCTACGAGCAGTACTTC	CASSLLSTTYEQYF
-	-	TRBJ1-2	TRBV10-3	TGTGCCATCAGTGAACTCCAGGCCGTCTATGGCTACACCTTC	CAISELQAVYGYTF